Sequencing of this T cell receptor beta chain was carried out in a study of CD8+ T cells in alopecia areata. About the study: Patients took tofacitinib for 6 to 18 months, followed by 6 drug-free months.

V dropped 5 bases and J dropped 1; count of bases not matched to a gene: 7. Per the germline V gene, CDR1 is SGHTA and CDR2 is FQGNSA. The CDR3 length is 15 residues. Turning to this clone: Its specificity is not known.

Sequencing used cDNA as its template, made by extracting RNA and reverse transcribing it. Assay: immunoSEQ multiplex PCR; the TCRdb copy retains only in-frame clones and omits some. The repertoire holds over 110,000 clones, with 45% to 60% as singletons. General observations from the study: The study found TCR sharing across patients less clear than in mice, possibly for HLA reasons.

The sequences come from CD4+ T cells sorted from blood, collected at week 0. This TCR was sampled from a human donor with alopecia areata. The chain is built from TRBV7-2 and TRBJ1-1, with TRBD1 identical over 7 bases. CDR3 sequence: CASSERQGSNTEAFF. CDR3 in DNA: TGTGCCAGCAGCGAGAGACAGGGATCGAACACTGAAGCTTTCTTT.